A selection of T cell receptor beta chains follows, all from one sample in a study of blood T cell repertoires in COVID-19. Here immunoSEQ multiplex PCR was the method, and the copy in TCRdb shows in-frame clones only, minus some. The sample includes over 110,000 clones, around three quarters of them seen just once. Specimen: peripheral blood. The receptors here all came from a man aged 60-69 years with acute or convalescent COVID-19. Each CDR3 is given with its conserved first and last residue. D genes are given only for firm matches. Only some rows state a clone size, as once, few, many or a class for expanded clones.

clone_size: .
j_call: TRBJ1-1
v_call: TRBV3-1/TRBV3-2
d_call: .
cdr3_aa: CASSTRDTEAFF
cdr3_nt: TGTGCCAGCAGCACACGGGACACTGAAGCTTTCTTT

clone_size: .
j_call: TRBJ1-6
v_call: TRBV5-6
d_call: TRBD1
cdr3_aa: CASSPGQKNSPLHF
cdr3_nt: TGTGCCAGCAGCCCGGGACAGAAAAATTCACCCCTCCACTTT

clone_size: .
j_call: TRBJ1-6
v_call: TRBV11-3
d_call: .
cdr3_aa: CASSLTGGSPLHF
cdr3_nt: TGTGCCAGCAGCTTGACAGGTGGCTCACCCCTCCACTTT

clone_size: .
j_call: TRBJ1-1
v_call: TRBV5-6
d_call: .
cdr3_aa: CASSLVGVAEAFF
cdr3_nt: TGTGCCAGCAGCTTGGTAGGAGTCGCTGAAGCTTTCTTT

clone_size: .
j_call: TRBJ1-6
v_call: TRBV6-5
d_call: .
cdr3_aa: CASKLFPSDPSPLHF
cdr3_nt: TGTGCCAGCAAGTTATTCCCGAGCGATCCTTCACCCCTCCACTTT

clone_size: .
j_call: TRBJ2-7
v_call: TRBV28
d_call: TRBD2
cdr3_aa: CASRGTSGSYEQYF
cdr3_nt: TGTGCCAGCAGGGGGACTAGCGGGAGCTACGAGCAGTACTTC

clone_size: .
j_call: TRBJ1-1
v_call: TRBV5-4
d_call: .
cdr3_aa: CASSQTGFTEAFF
cdr3_nt: TGTGCCAGCAGCCAAACAGGTTTCACTGAAGCTTTCTTT

clone_size: once
j_call: TRBJ2-7
v_call: TRBV28
d_call: TRBD1
cdr3_aa: CASSVGQGVGYF
cdr3_nt: TGTGCCAGCAGTGTGGGGCAGGGGGTTGGGTACTTC

clone_size: .
j_call: TRBJ2-1
v_call: TRBV29-1
d_call: TRBD2
cdr3_aa: CSVGRTSGYNEQFF
cdr3_nt: TGCAGCGTTGGAAGGACTAGCGGATACAATGAGCAGTTCTTC

clone_size: .
j_call: TRBJ2-7
v_call: TRBV5-1
d_call: TRBD2
cdr3_aa: CASSLLGSGSYEQYF
cdr3_nt: TGCGCCAGCAGCTTGCTGGGCAGCGGGAGTTACGAGCAGTACTTC

clone_size: .
j_call: TRBJ1-6
v_call: TRBV28
d_call: .
cdr3_aa: CASSFDRGLPNSPLHF
cdr3_nt: TGTGCCAGCAGTTTTGATAGGGGTCTCCCTAATTCACCCCTCCACTTT

clone_size: .
j_call: TRBJ2-7
v_call: TRBV7-2
d_call: .
cdr3_aa: CASSGAVYEQYF
cdr3_nt: TGTGCCAGCAGTGGGGCGGTCTACGAGCAGTACTTC

clone_size: few
j_call: TRBJ2-1
v_call: TRBV6-1
d_call: TRBD2
cdr3_aa: CASSEVEASGPWDEQFF
cdr3_nt: TGTGCCAGCAGTGAAGTAGAGGCTAGCGGGCCATGGGATGAGCAGTTCTTC

clone_size: .
j_call: TRBJ2-7
v_call: TRBV24-1
d_call: TRBD2
cdr3_aa: CATSATSGRNEQYF
cdr3_nt: TGTGCCACCAGTGCGACTAGCGGGAGGAACGAGCAGTACTTC

clone_size: .
j_call: TRBJ1-1
v_call: TRBV9
d_call: .
cdr3_aa: CASSVGTIRGTEAFF
cdr3_nt: TGTGCCAGCAGCGTCGGGACAATTCGCGGCACTGAAGCTTTCTTT

clone_size: .
j_call: TRBJ2-1
v_call: TRBV7-9
d_call: .
cdr3_aa: CASSLIEGSNEQFF
cdr3_nt: TGTGCCAGCAGCTTAATCGAGGGCTCAAATGAGCAGTTCTTC

clone_size: .
j_call: TRBJ2-7
v_call: TRBV6-2/TRBV6-3
d_call: .
cdr3_aa: CASSYQVVPEQYF
cdr3_nt: TGTGCCAGCAGTTACCAGGTGGTTCCCGAGCAGTACTTC

clone_size: .
j_call: TRBJ1-4
v_call: TRBV27
d_call: .
cdr3_aa: CTSSFLGFNEKLFF
cdr3_nt: TGTACCAGCAGTTTCCTCGGGTTTAATGAAAAACTGTTTTTT

clone_size: once
j_call: TRBJ2-7
v_call: TRBV19
d_call: TRBD1
cdr3_aa: CASSISGQGGYEQYF
cdr3_nt: TGTGCCAGTAGTATTTCAGGACAGGGCGGATACGAGCAGTACTTC

clone_size: .
j_call: TRBJ1-2
v_call: TRBV2
d_call: .
cdr3_aa: CASSELQASNYGYTF
cdr3_nt: TGTGCCAGCAGTGAACTCCAGGCATCTAACTATGGCTACACCTTC

clone_size: few
j_call: TRBJ2-1
v_call: TRBV19
d_call: TRBD2
cdr3_aa: CASSLPSGDYNEQFF
cdr3_nt: TGTGCCAGTAGTCTGCCTAGCGGAGACTACAATGAGCAGTTCTTC

clone_size: .
j_call: TRBJ2-7
v_call: TRBV19
d_call: .
cdr3_aa: CASRKTGSYEQYF
cdr3_nt: TGTGCCAGTAGAAAGACAGGATCCTACGAGCAGTACTTC

clone_size: .
j_call: TRBJ2-1
v_call: TRBV12-3/TRBV12-4
d_call: .
cdr3_aa: CASSFGSVSEQFF
cdr3_nt: TGTGCCAGCAGTTTTGGTAGCGTTTCTGAGCAGTTCTTC

clone_size: .
j_call: TRBJ2-1
v_call: TRBV28
d_call: .
cdr3_aa: CASSETREQFF
cdr3_nt: TGTGCCAGCAGTGAAACTAGGGAGCAGTTCTTC

clone_size: .
j_call: TRBJ2-5
v_call: TRBV20-1
d_call: .
cdr3_aa: CSAWPGETQYF
cdr3_nt: TGCAGTGCTTGGCCGGGAGAGACCCAGTACTTC

clone_size: .
j_call: TRBJ1-2
v_call: TRBV9
d_call: TRBD1
cdr3_aa: CASSAGTGGENGYTF
cdr3_nt: TGTGCCAGCAGCGCCGGGACAGGGGGCGAGAATGGCTACACCTTC

clone_size: .
j_call: TRBJ2-2
v_call: TRBV5-1
d_call: .
cdr3_aa: CASSLRGALGTGELFF
cdr3_nt: TGCGCCAGCAGCTTGCGGGGGGCGCTTGGCACCGGGGAGCTGTTTTTT

clone_size: .
j_call: TRBJ2-3
v_call: TRBV27
d_call: TRBD2
cdr3_aa: CASRPSGGSVYF
cdr3_nt: TGTGCCAGCAGGCCTTCCGGGGGGTCGGTGTATTTT

clone_size: .
j_call: TRBJ2-5
v_call: TRBV28
d_call: TRBD1
cdr3_aa: CASVVSGTGWRTQYF
cdr3_nt: TGTGCCAGCGTAGTATCCGGGACAGGGTGGAGGACCCAGTACTTC

clone_size: many
j_call: TRBJ2-3
v_call: TRBV5-3
d_call: .
cdr3_aa: CARKVGRRNTDTQYF
cdr3_nt: TGTGCCAGAAAGGTCGGTCGGCGGAACACAGATACGCAGTATTTT

clone_size: .
j_call: TRBJ1-5
v_call: TRBV6-5
d_call: TRBD1
cdr3_aa: CASSPTGALPQHF
cdr3_nt: TGTGCCAGCAGTCCGACAGGGGCTTTGCCCCAGCATTTT

clone_size: .
j_call: TRBJ1-2
v_call: TRBV4-2
d_call: TRBD1
cdr3_aa: CASSQSQGAIGYTF
cdr3_nt: TGTGCCAGCAGCCAATCGCAGGGGGCGATAGGCTACACCTTC

clone_size: .
j_call: TRBJ1-4
v_call: TRBV28
d_call: TRBD1
cdr3_aa: CASSRDRPPNEKLFF
cdr3_nt: TGTGCCAGCAGCCGGGACAGGCCCCCTAATGAAAAACTGTTTTTT

clone_size: .
j_call: TRBJ2-5
v_call: TRBV6-5
d_call: .
cdr3_aa: CASRDSSETQYF
cdr3_nt: TGTGCCAGCAGAGACTCTTCAGAGACCCAGTACTTC

clone_size: .
j_call: TRBJ1-2
v_call: TRBV30
d_call: .
cdr3_aa: CAWSASVGYTF
cdr3_nt: TGTGCCTGGAGTGCCTCCGTTGGCTACACCTTC

clone_size: .
j_call: TRBJ1-1
v_call: TRBV7-2
d_call: .
cdr3_aa: CASSLVIGQAAFF
cdr3_nt: TGTGCCAGCAGCTTAGTGATTGGGCAGGCCGCTTTCTTT

clone_size: .
j_call: TRBJ1-1
v_call: TRBV29-1
d_call: .
cdr3_aa: CSVSEFEAFF
cdr3_nt: TGCAGCGTTTCGGAGTTTGAAGCTTTCTTT

clone_size: .
j_call: TRBJ2-7
v_call: TRBV27
d_call: TRBD2
cdr3_aa: CASRGTSGSVYEQYF
cdr3_nt: TGTGCCAGCAGGGGGACTAGCGGGAGTGTCTACGAGCAGTACTTC

clone_size: .
j_call: TRBJ2-7
v_call: TRBV7-8
d_call: .
cdr3_aa: CASSITGNSYEQYF
cdr3_nt: TGTGCCAGCAGCATTACCGGGAACTCCTACGAGCAGTACTTC

clone_size: .
j_call: TRBJ1-4
v_call: TRBV6-5
d_call: .
cdr3_aa: CASSYSGAGGEKLFF
cdr3_nt: TGTGCCAGCAGTTACTCAGGAGCGGGGGGTGAAAAACTGTTTTTT

clone_size: .
j_call: TRBJ2-3
v_call: TRBV9
d_call: TRBD1
cdr3_aa: CASSAEQGGWSTQYF
cdr3_nt: TGTGCCAGCAGCGCAGAACAGGGGGGATGGTCTACGCAGTATTTT

clone_size: .
j_call: TRBJ2-3
v_call: TRBV5-1
d_call: .
cdr3_aa: CASSSLGASTDTQYF
cdr3_nt: TGCGCCAGCAGCTCGTTAGGAGCTAGCACAGATACGCAGTATTTT

clone_size: once
j_call: TRBJ2-4
v_call: TRBV13
d_call: TRBD1
cdr3_aa: CASSSGQGASWAKNIQYF
cdr3_nt: TGTGCCAGCAGCTCCGGACAGGGGGCAAGTTGGGCCAAAAACATTCAGTACTTC

clone_size: .
j_call: TRBJ1-1
v_call: TRBV3-1/TRBV3-2
d_call: .
cdr3_aa: CASSRVGGETEAFF
cdr3_nt: TGTGCCAGCAGCCGCGTGGGGGGGGAGACTGAAGCTTTCTTT

clone_size: .
j_call: TRBJ1-2
v_call: TRBV19
d_call: TRBD1
cdr3_aa: CASSPTYRGLGGYTF
cdr3_nt: TGTGCCAGTAGTCCAACCTACAGGGGGCTTGGAGGCTACACCTTC

clone_size: .
j_call: TRBJ1-3
v_call: TRBV13
d_call: .
cdr3_aa: CASSERGGGNTIYF
cdr3_nt: TGTGCCAGCAGCGAGAGGGGAGGTGGAAACACCATATATTTT